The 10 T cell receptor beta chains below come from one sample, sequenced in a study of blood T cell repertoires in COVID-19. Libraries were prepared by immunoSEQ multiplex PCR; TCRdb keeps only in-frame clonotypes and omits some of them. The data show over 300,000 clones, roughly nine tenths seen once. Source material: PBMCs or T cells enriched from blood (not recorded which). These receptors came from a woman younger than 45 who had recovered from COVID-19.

The CDR3 region is CASSSDRTYQPQHF. The DNA of the CDR3 is TGTGCCAGCAGCTCGGACAGGACTTATCAGCCCCAGCATTTT. The gene calls are TRBV6-5 and TRBJ1-5; 7 bases match TRBD1. V gave up 6 bases and J gave up 5 bases; unmatched junction bases: 7. The CDR3 contains 14 residues. Germline V lookup: CDR1 MNHEY, CDR2 SVGAGI.

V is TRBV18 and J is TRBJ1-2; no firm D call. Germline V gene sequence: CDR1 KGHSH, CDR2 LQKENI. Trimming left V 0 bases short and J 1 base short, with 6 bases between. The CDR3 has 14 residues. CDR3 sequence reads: CASSPPTNNYGYTF. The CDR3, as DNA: TGTGCCAGCTCACCACCGACAAATAACTATGGCTACACCTTC.

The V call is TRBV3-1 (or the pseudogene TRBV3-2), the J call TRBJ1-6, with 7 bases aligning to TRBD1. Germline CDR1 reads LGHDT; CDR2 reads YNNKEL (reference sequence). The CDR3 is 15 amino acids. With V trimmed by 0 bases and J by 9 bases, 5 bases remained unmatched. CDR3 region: CASSQETGFTSPLHF. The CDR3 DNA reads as TGTGCCAGCAGCCAAGAGACAGGGTTTACTTCACCCCTCCACTTT.

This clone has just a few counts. CDR3: CASSLGPTYSTEAFF. The CDR3 bases are TGCGCCAGCAGCTTGGGTCCAACCTATTCGACTGAAGCTTTCTTT. The chain combines TRBV5-1 with TRBJ1-1; D unresolved. Per germline, CDR1 SGHRS and CDR2 YFSETQ. This CDR3 spans 15 amino acids. The ends were cut back, 0 bases at V and 5 bases at J, with 14 bases in the middle.

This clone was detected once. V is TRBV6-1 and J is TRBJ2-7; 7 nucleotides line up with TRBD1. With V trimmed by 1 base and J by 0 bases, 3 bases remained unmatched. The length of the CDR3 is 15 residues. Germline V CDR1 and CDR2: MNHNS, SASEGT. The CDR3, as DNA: TGTGCCAGCAGTGAAGACAGGGGATACTCCTACGAGCAGTACTTC. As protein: CASSEDRGYSYEQYF.

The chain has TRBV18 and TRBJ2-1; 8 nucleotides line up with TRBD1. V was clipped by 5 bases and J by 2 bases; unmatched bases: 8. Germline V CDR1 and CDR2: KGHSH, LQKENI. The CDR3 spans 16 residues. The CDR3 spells CASSSRQGRTYNEQFF. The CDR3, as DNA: TGTGCCAGCTCATCACGACAGGGGCGAACCTACAATGAGCAGTTCTTC.

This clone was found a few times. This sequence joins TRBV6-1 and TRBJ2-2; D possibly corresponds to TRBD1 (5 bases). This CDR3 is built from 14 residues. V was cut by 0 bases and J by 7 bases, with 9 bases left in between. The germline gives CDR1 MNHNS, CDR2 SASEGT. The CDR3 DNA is TGTGCCAGCAGTGAAGCTCAGGGTATCGGGGAGCTGTTTTTT. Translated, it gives CASSEAQGIGELFF.

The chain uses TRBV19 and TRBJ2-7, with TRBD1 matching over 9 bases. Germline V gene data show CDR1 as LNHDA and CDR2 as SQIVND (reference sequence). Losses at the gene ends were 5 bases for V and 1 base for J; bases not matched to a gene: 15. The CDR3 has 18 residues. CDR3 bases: TGTGCCAGTAGTTCGTACACAGGGGGCGCGCCTGGGTCCTACGAGCAGTACTTC. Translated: CASSSYTGGAPGSYEQYF.

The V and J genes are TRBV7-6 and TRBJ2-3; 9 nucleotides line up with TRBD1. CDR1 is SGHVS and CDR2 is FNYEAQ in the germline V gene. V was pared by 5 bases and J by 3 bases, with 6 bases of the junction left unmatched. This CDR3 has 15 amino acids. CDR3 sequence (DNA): TGTGCCAGCAGCCGAACAGGGGGCGATACAGATACGCAGTATTTT. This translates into CASSRTGGDTDTQYF.

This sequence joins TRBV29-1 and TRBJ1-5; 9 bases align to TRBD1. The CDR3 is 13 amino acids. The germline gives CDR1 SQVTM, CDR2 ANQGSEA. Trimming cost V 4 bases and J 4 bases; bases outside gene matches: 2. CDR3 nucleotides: TGCAGCGTTGGGGGGACAGGGAATCAGCCCCAGCATTTT. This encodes CSVGGTGNQPQHF.